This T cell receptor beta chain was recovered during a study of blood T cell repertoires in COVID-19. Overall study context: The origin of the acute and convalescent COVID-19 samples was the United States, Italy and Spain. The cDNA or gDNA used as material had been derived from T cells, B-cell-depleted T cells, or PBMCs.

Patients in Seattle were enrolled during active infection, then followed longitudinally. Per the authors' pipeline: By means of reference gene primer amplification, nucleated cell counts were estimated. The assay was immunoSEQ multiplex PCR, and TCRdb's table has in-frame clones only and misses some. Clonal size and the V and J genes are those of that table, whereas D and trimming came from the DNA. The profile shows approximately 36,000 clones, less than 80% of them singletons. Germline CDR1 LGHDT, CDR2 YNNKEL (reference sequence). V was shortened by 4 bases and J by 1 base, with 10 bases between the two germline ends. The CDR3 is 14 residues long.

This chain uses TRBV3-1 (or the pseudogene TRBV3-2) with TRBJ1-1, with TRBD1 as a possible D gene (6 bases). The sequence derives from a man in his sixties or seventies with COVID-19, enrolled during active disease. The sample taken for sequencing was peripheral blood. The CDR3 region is CASSLDRQNTEAFF. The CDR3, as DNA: TGTGCCAGCAGCCTAGACAGGCAGAACACTGAAGCTTTCTTT.